One and the same sample provided the 20 T cell receptor beta chains below, sequenced in a study of T cell responses to AZD1222 COVID-19 vaccine. Repertoires were generated with immunoSEQ multiplex PCR, while TCRdb's copy carries only in-frame clones and drops some. The sample holds approximately 94,000 clones, more than 70% seen once. Here the sequenced sample was peripheral blood, taken on day 0 of MenACWY control vaccination. These receptors were collected from an adult in good health.

V is TRBV3-1 (or the pseudogene TRBV3-2) and J is TRBJ2-2, with D maybe TRBD2 (5 bases). The germline CDR1 and CDR2 sequences are LGHDT and YNNKEL (reference sequence). The CDR3 spans 16 residues. Trimming stripped 4 bases from V and 4 bases from J, with 16 bases between. The CDR3, as DNA: TGTGCCAGCAGCCTCCTTGGAGGCGAGGTCACCGGGGAGCTGTTTTTT. Translating it yields CASSLLGGEVTGELFF.

The rearrangement joins TRBV9 to TRBJ2-3, with 7 positions matching TRBD2. This CDR3 has 14 amino acids. V was clipped by 8 bases and J by 6 bases; unmatched bases: 12. The germline gives CDR1 SGDLS, CDR2 YYNGEE. The CDR3 nucleotides read TGTGCCAGTTCCCGGGGGAGGGACTGGGATACGCAGTATTTT. The encoded protein is CASSRGRDWDTQYF.

The V gene is TRBV19, the J gene TRBJ2-5, with a weak D call TRBD1 (5 bases). Trimming removed 5 bases from V and 2 bases from J, with 9 bases in between. Germline lookup yields CDR1 LNHDA and CDR2 SQIVND (reference sequence). This CDR3 has 13 amino acids. In DNA form, the CDR3 reads TGTGCCAGTAGTTTCCGACAGCAAGAGACCCAGTACTTC. As protein: CASSFRQQETQYF.

The chain uses TRBV7-8 and TRBJ1-5; D is unclear. CDR1 and CDR2 (germline): SGHVS, FQNEAQ. V dropped 1 base and J dropped 7 bases, with 5 bases sitting between them. The CDR3 length is 12 residues. CDR3 nucleotide sequence: TGTGCCAGCAGCTTAGTAGCCCAGCCCCAGCATTTT. The encoded protein is CASSLVAQPQHF.

This chain's CDR3 is CASSFEGPPGQYF. The CDR3 DNA reads as TGTGCCAGCAGCTTCGAGGGACCGCCGGGGCAGTACTTC. V gene TRBV7-9 combines with J gene TRBJ2-7, with D perhaps TRBD1 or TRBD2 (5 bases each). V lost 3 bases and J 9 bases, leaving 15 bases between the germline ends. The CDR3 spans 13 residues. Germline CDR1 reads SEHNR; CDR2 reads FQNEAQ (reference sequence).

The rearrangement uses TRBV28 and TRBJ1-2; D gene uncertain. The CDR3 has 13 amino acids. Germline CDR1 MDHEN, CDR2 SYDVKM. V was clipped by 3 bases and J by 6 bases, with 11 bases between them. The DNA for the CDR3 is TGTGCCAGCAGTTTCCCCCAGGCGGATGGCTACACCTTC. Amino acid sequence: CASSFPQADGYTF.

In its sample, this clone was seen once. The V gene is TRBV9, the J gene TRBJ2-1, with D unresolved. Germline lookup yields CDR1 SGDLS and CDR2 YYNGEE. The CDR3 sequence is 11 residues long. V was cut by 3 bases and J by 13 bases, with 11 bases left in between. CDR3 bases: TGTGCCAGCAGCGCCACTACGACCCAGTTCTTC. Amino acid sequence: CASSATTTQFF.

V and J are TRBV7-2 and TRBJ1-3; D not certain. Trimming took off 1 base at V and 3 bases at J, with 4 bases between the two ends. Germline values: CDR1 SGHTA, CDR2 FQGNSA. This CDR3 region has 13 residues. The CDR3 DNA is TGTGCCAGCAGCTTAGTTAATGGAAACACCATATATTTT. The encoded protein is CASSLVNGNTIYF.

The chain employs TRBV5-1 and TRBJ2-6; 7 bases line up with TRBD1. The V and J ends lost 4 bases and 13 bases, in that order; junction bases with no gene match: 11. This CDR3 region has 14 residues. Germline-derived CDR1 and CDR2 are SGHRS and YFSETQ. The CDR3 nucleotides are TGCGCCAGCAGCCTGACAGGGTTGGGTAAGGTCCTGACTTTC. Translated, it gives CASSLTGLGKVLTF.

The V gene is TRBV6-5, the J gene TRBJ2-1, with 9 bases fitting TRBD1. V shed 4 bases, J shed 4 bases, and the junction held 5 bases outside the gene matches. CDR3 size: 15 residues. Germline CDR1 is MNHEY and CDR2 is SVGAGI. The CDR3 sequence is CASSLAGQGYNEQFF. CDR3 in DNA: TGTGCCAGCAGTTTGGCCGGACAGGGGTACAATGAGCAGTTCTTC.

V gene TRBV19 combines with J gene TRBJ1-1; the D is unclear. Trimming took off 1 base at V and 9 bases at J, with 15 bases between the two ends. This CDR3 has 14 residues. Germline values: CDR1 LNHDA, CDR2 SQIVND (reference sequence). The CDR3 loop reads CASSIANSGSQAFF. In DNA, the CDR3 is TGTGCCAGTAGTATAGCCAACTCCGGGAGTCAAGCTTTCTTT.

The chain combines TRBV19 with TRBJ1-2; 7 bases map to TRBD1. The CDR3 extends over 14 amino acids. Trimming at V came to 3 bases and at J to 6 bases, leaving 7 bases not matched to a gene. Looked up from germline, CDR1 is LNHDA and CDR2 is SQIVND (reference sequence). The CDR3 bases are TGTGCCAGTAGTATCCCCGGGACAGCGAATGGCTACACCTTC. It specifies CASSIPGTANGYTF.

This chain joins TRBV19 and TRBJ1-2, with a weak D call TRBD1 (5 bases). Germline V gives CDR1 LNHDA, CDR2 SQIVND (reference sequence). CDR3 length equals 16 residues. Trimming left V 3 bases short and J 3 bases short, with 17 bases between. In DNA, the CDR3 is TGTGCCAGTAGTATGCCCAGGGTACTCGGGGACTATGGCTACACCTTC. Translating gives CASSMPRVLGDYGYTF.

The chain uses TRBV4-3 and TRBJ2-1; no clear D. CDR1 is LGHNA and CDR2 is YSLEER in the germline V gene. V lost 0 bases to trimming and J lost 4 bases, with 13 bases between them. The CDR3 covers 16 residues. CDR3 nucleotide sequence: TGCGCCAGCAGCCAAGATCGATGGGATCGGTACAATGAGCAGTTCTTC. It codes for CASSQDRWDRYNEQFF.

CDR3 region: CASSVTSGTGGELFF. DNA of the CDR3: TGTGCCAGCAGCGTGACTAGCGGCACGGGGGGGGAGCTGTTTTTT. The rearrangement joins TRBV9 to TRBJ2-2, with 9 bases matching TRBD2. After removal of 2 bases from V and 8 bases from J, the junction contained 7 bases not matched to a gene. The CDR3 loop spans 15 amino acids. In germline, CDR1 is SGDLS, CDR2 YYNGEE.

The chain employs TRBV10-2 and TRBJ2-2, with TRBD2 matching 13 bases. CDR1 and CDR2 from the germline V gene are WSHSY and SAAADI. With V trimmed by 7 bases and J by 7 bases, 6 bases remained unmatched. The CDR3 is made up of 15 amino acids. CDR3 amino acids: CASIGLAGEIGELFF. The DNA for the CDR3 is TGCGCCAGCATCGGACTAGCGGGGGAGATCGGGGAGCTGTTTTTT.

The gene calls are TRBV6-5 and TRBJ2-7, with 7 nucleotides matching TRBD1. Looked up from germline, CDR1 is MNHEY and CDR2 is SVGAGI. The V gene end was trimmed by 1 base and the J gene end by 1 base; junction bases not matched to a gene: 4. CDR3 length: 15 amino acids. CDR3 sequence (DNA): TGTGCCAGCAGTTACTTACAGGGGTCTTCCTACGAGCAGTACTTC. Translated: CASSYLQGSSYEQYF.

The chain couples TRBV18 to TRBJ2-2; D not certain. Germline values: CDR1 KGHSH, CDR2 LQKENI. CDR3 length equals 15 residues. Trimming took 6 bases from V and 1 from J, leaving 12 bases between them. This chain's CDR3 is CASSQRELNTGELFF. The CDR3 nucleotides read TGTGCCAGCTCTCAAAGGGAATTGAACACCGGGGAGCTGTTTTTT.

The rearrangement links TRBV18 to TRBJ2-7, with 8 bases that match TRBD1. The trim removed 2 bases at V and 3 bases at J, leaving 3 bases unmatched. There are 14 residues in the CDR3. Germline-derived CDR1 and CDR2 are KGHSH and LQKENI. This CDR3 is CASSPNGQGYEQYF. The CDR3 DNA reads TGTGCCAGCTCACCAAACGGACAGGGCTACGAGCAGTACTTC.

CDR3: CASSFYRGGRTDTQYF. CDR3 nucleotide sequence: TGTGCCAGCAGTTTTTACAGGGGAGGTAGGACAGATACGCAGTATTTT. V is TRBV28 and J is TRBJ2-3; D might be TRBD1 (7 bases). Trimming took 3 bases from V and 3 from J, leaving 16 bases between them. This CDR3 spans 16 amino acids. CDR1 and CDR2 (germline): MDHEN, SYDVKM.